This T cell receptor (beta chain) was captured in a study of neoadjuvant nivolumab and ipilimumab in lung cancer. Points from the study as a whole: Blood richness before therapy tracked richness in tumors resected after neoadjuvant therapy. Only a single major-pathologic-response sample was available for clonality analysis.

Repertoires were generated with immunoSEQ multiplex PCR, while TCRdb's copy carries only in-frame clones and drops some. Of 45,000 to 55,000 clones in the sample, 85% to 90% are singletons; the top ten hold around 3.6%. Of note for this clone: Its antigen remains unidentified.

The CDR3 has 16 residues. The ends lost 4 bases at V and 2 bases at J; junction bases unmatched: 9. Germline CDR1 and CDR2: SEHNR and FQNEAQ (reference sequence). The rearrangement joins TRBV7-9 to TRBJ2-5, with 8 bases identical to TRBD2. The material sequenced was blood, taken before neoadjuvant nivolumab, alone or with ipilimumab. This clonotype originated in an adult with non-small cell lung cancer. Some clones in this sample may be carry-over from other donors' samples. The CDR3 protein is CASSSASGGGQETQYF. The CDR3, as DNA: TGTGCCAGCAGCTCGGCTAGCGGCGGGGGGCAAGAGACCCAGTACTTC.